This T cell receptor beta chain was recovered during a study of molecular identifiers for immune sequencing clone quantification. A note on this clonotype: Its matching antigen is unknown.

Sorted naive CD8 T cells were those defined as CD8+CD4-CCR7+CD45RA+. Whole-study results and caveats: Over 99% of CMV-specific effector molecules, but under 1% of naive ones, were in clones above 20 copies.

Trimming took 3 bases from V and 5 from J, leaving 10 bases between them. This CDR3 region has 13 residues. Germline V CDR1 and CDR2: LNHDA, SQIVND (reference sequence). Previously reported methods and listed TCR primers produced the bulk TCR libraries. TCRdb redid the calling of the PCR reads with MiXCR, one entry per CDR3 protein. Among about 320,000 distinct CDR3 sequences, roughly 24% were seen once, and the ten largest hold 0.65% to 0.75%. Sequences were obtained from naive CD8+ T cells from blood, with Jurkat cell RNA spiked in. The subset: FACS-sorted CD8+CD4-CCR7+CD45RA+ naive T cells. The origin of this receptor is a human donor in good health. Some libraries in this study had Jurkat cell RNA spiked in. The chain couples TRBV19 to TRBJ1-1, with D unclear. As DNA, the CDR3 is TGTGCCAGTAGTATGTCTGGGATGACTGAAGCTTTCTTT. This translates into CASSMSGMTEAFF.